A single sample is the source of the 4 T cell receptor beta chains below, sequenced in a study of blood T cells in healthy people across ages. The use of a sample-barcoded 5' primer and a J-beta primer mix characterized a second PCR of about 7 to 12 cycles. TCRdb ran MiXCR on the 5' RACE reads and lists one entry per CDR3 protein. This sample has 450,000 to 600,000 distinct CDR3 sequences; about a quarter occur once, and the top ten carry about 3.9%. The data also belong to a second study, concerning T cells of mothers and their children.

Sequencing was performed on blood. The receptors here all came from a boy aged 2 to 9 in good health.

The V gene is TRBV30, the J gene TRBJ1-5, with a weak D call TRBD1 (5 bases). Trimming pared 2 bases from V and 2 bases from J, leaving 10 bases between. Germline V gene sequence: CDR1 GTSNPN, CDR2 SVGIG (reference sequence). The CDR3 covers 14 residues. The CDR3: CAWSFRDRNQPQHF. In nucleotides, the CDR3 is TGTGCCTGGAGTTTCCGGGACCGCAATCAGCCCCAGCATTTT.

This clonotype was observed once. The chain recombines TRBV20-1 with TRBJ2-3; perhaps TRBD2 as D (5 bases). V was shortened by 4 bases and J by 5 bases, with 16 bases between the two germline ends. Germline V gene sequence: CDR1 DFQATT, CDR2 SNEGSKA (reference sequence). The CDR3 totals 14 residues. In DNA form, the CDR3 reads TGCAGTGCTAACAGTTGGGAGTTGGGAGATACGCAGTATTTT. Translation: CSANSWELGDTQYF.

This clonotype was detected a few times. This chain connects TRBV5-5 to TRBJ1-1; 7 nucleotides agree with TRBD1. V lost 4 bases, J lost 3 bases, and 3 bases stayed unmatched. CDR1 SGHKS and CDR2 YYEKEE come from the germline V gene (reference sequence). The CDR3 loop spans 13 amino acids. The CDR3 bases are TGTGCCAGCAGCCGGCAGGGGGACACTGAAGCTTTCTTT. Translating gives CASSRQGDTEAFF.

This sequence joins TRBV7-6 and TRBJ2-7, with 7 nucleotides matching TRBD1. The CDR3 has 14 amino acids. CDR1 and CDR2 from the germline V gene are SGHVS and FNYEAQ. The V gene end was trimmed by 5 bases and the J gene end by 3 bases; junction bases not matched to a gene: 7. Here the CDR3 DNA reads TGTGCCAGCAGCCTAGGACAGGCCGGCTACGAGCAGTACTTC. Its protein is CASSLGQAGYEQYF. The full variable domain, completed using reference TRBV7-6 and TRBJ2-7, is GAGVSQSPRYKVTKRGQDVALRCDPISGHVSLYWYRQALGQGPEFLTYFNYEAQQDKSGLPNDRFSAERPEGSISTLTIQRTEQRDSAMYRCASSLGQAGYEQYFGPGTRLTVT.